The entry below gives a single TCR beta chain sequence along with its context. The antigen this receptor binds is unknown. Within one base of it there is no much larger clone, and no base qualities were kept. The sample is drawn from a study of blood T cell repertoires in COVID-19 (dated by TCRdb to the early 2020s). About the full investigation: Samples covering the acute and convalescent phases of COVID-19 were provided by collaborators in the United States, Italy and Spain. A de-identified subject ID, COVID-19 status, age in years and sex were almost always included in the sample metadata. The prospective study material was composed of cDNA or gDNA derived from T cells, B-cell-depleted T cells, or PBMCs. Deeply sampled blood TCRbeta repertoires from subjects exposed to, actively infected with, or recovered from COVID-19 were included in the dataset. Samples were obtained from the ongoing ImmuneRACE study (first 160 participants) and from 1,254 subjects provided by 6 global collaborators. A freely available public database, intended as a resource for researchers studying the immune response to SARS-CoV-2, is where the repertoires were released. Where HLA class I and class II types were available, the types were taken from metadata supplied by the sample provider, not from assay-based typing.

What the research found in general, with its limitations: Clinical and demographic metadata were provided uncurated, with the amount varying by source and participant.

Trimming removed 5 bases from V and 1 base from J; the gene matches leave 7 bases unexplained. Reading from cysteine to phenylalanine, the CDR3 counts 16 amino acids. The CDR3 DNA has 48 bases and is translated from base 1. CDR1 is given as KGHSH and CDR2 as LQKENI, both from the germline V gene. TCRbeta CDR3 regions were amplified from genomic DNA by means of the immunoSEQ Assay, a bias-controlled multiplex PCR. As for the original processing: The number of nucleated cells in each sample was estimated from the amplification of reference gene primers within the assay. Sequence reads were collapsed and filtered to measure the absolute abundance of every unique TCRbeta CDR3 rearrangement. For each sample, productive Simpson clonality was calculated by taking the square root of Simpson's diversity index across productive rearrangements. This is the immuneACCESS table as TCRdb keeps it, with only in-frame sequences that have V and J called. A part of the clones is gone; compared with another copy, unresolved V genes explain less than half, and the rest is unexplained. V, J and clone size derive from that table, while D and trimming were established from the DNA sequence. The sample table shows 300,000 to 450,000 clones, and about 85% are seen once. The ten largest clones add up to roughly 3.6% of the sample.

Each collaborating institution followed its own protocols to collect whole blood in K2EDTA tubes. For TCRbeta analysis, collaborators shipped samples as frozen whole blood, isolated PBMCs, or DNA extracted from either of those sample types. The specimen was peripheral blood. This sequence was found in a young woman with acute or convalescent COVID-19. Recombination linked TRBV18 to TRBJ1-5, with 8 bases aligning to TRBD1. CDR3 reads: CASSTGQGYSNQPQHF. The bases read TGTGCCAGCTCAACTGGACAGGGTTACAGCAATCAGCCCCAGCATTTT. The full variable domain, completed from the reference TRBV18 and TRBJ1-5 proteins outside the CDR3, reads NAGVMQNPRHLVRRRGQEARLRCSPMKGHSHVYWYRQLPEEGLKFMVYLQKENIIDESGMPKERFSAEFPKEGPSILRIQQVVRGDSAAYFCASSTGQGYSNQPQHFGDGTRLSIL.